Listed below are T cell receptor beta chains from one sample, sequenced in a study of T cell responses to AZD1222 COVID-19 vaccine. The protocol was immunoSEQ multiplex PCR, while the TCRdb copy is restricted to in-frame clones and leaves out a portion. The data contain approximately 100,000 clones, 86% of them singletons. The material sequenced was peripheral blood, taken on day 0 of AZD1222 vaccination. Receptor source: an adult in good health. The CDR3 runs from the conserved cysteine through the conserved F or W. Fields, in order: V gene, D gene, J gene, clone size, CDR3 protein, CDR3 DNA. D genes are given only for firm matches. Not every row has a clone size; where given, it reads once, few, many or a size class.

TRBV21-1	.	TRBJ2-3	.	CASGDIAPSTDTQYF	TGTGCCAGCGGGGACATCGCCCCTAGCACAGATACGCAGTATTTT
TRBV19	TRBD1	TRBJ2-1	.	CASSLSGTGVYNEQFF	TGTGCCAGTAGTTTATCTGGGACAGGTGTCTACAATGAGCAGTTCTTC
TRBV12-3/TRBV12-4	.	TRBJ1-1	.	CASSFLLNTEAFF	TGTGCCAGCAGTTTCTTGCTGAACACTGAAGCTTTCTTT
TRBV7-2	.	TRBJ1-5	.	CASSLTGNQPQHF	TGTGCCAGCAGCTTAACGGGGAATCAGCCCCAGCATTTT
TRBV18	.	TRBJ1-1	once	CASSRGQGEGNTEAFF	TGTGCCAGCTCACGGGGGCAGGGCGAGGGGAACACTGAAGCTTTCTTT
TRBV24-1	.	TRBJ2-2	.	CATSDLPFSASNTGELFF	TGTGCCACCAGTGATTTGCCATTTAGCGCCTCGAACACCGGGGAGCTGTTTTTT
TRBV20-1	.	TRBJ1-1	.	CSANGDSGAFF	TGCAGTGCTAACGGAGATTCCGGCGCTTTCTTT
TRBV5-6	.	TRBJ2-5	.	CASSLEAPGEETQYF	TGTGCCAGCAGCTTGGAGGCCCCCGGCGAAGAGACCCAGTACTTC
TRBV3-1/TRBV3-2	.	TRBJ1-5	.	CASSQESGLNQPQHF	TGTGCCAGCAGCCAAGAGTCAGGGCTTAATCAGCCCCAGCATTTT
TRBV6-5	.	TRBJ2-1	few	CASSYGLGNGNEQFF	TGTGCCAGCAGTTACGGTCTAGGTAACGGCAATGAGCAGTTCTTC
TRBV30	.	TRBJ1-4	once	CAFTQGLSNEKLFF	TGTGCCTTCACACAGGGTCTGAGTAATGAAAAACTGTTTTTT